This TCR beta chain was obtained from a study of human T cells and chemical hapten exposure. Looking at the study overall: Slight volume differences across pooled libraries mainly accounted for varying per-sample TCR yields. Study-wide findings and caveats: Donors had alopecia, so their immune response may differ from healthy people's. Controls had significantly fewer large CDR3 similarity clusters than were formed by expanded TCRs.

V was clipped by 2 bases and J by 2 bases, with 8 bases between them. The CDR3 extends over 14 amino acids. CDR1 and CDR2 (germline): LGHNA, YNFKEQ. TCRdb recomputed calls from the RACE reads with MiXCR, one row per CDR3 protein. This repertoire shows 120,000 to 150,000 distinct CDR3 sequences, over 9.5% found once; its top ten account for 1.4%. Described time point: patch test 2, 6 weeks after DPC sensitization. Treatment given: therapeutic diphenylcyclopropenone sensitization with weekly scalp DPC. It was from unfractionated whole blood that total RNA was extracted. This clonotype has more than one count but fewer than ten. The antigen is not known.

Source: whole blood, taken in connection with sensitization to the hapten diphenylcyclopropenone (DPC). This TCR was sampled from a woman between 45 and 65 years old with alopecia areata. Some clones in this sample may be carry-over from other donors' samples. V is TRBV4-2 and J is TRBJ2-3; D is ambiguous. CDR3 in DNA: TGTGCCAGCAGCCAACGGATGGACACAGATACGCAGTATTTT. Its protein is CASSQRMDTDTQYF.